Below, one T cell receptor (beta chain) is given with its context. The antigen it recognizes is unknown. A much bigger clone sits one base away, suggesting this may be a read error. Donors were approximately 42 systemically healthy Caucasian individuals from Russia aged roughly 6 to 90 years. Each donor gave approximately 9.3 milliliters of peripheral blood, collected into EDTA-treated Vacutainer tubes. Ficoll-Paque density-gradient centrifugation was used to isolate PBMCs, with at least 6.5 million per sample. Trizol reagent was used to extract total RNA from the PBMCs, yielding at least 5.5 micrograms per sample. Naive CD45RAhigh/CD27high T cell percentages were measured by flow cytometry on a PBMC aliquot from every donor. The entry originates in a study of blood T cells in healthy people across ages (dated by TCRdb to the mid-2010s). Context from the whole study: In model experiments, template switching captured roughly one uniquely barcoded TCR beta cDNA molecule for every two T cells. The study measured age-related changes in TCR beta repertoire diversity using deep sequencing normalized with unique cDNA molecular identifiers. Four age groups were formed from the donors: young (average 16 years), middle-aged (approximately 39), aged (about 62) and long-lived (roughly 88). For two donors (one aged 18 to 30 and one aged 80 or older), the study analyzed two additional independent replicas of 1 million unique cDNA reads from the same blood draw. To avoid experimental bias, donors of different ages were randomly spread across the sequencing lanes.

Library creation used 5' RACE. Sequencing was carried out with an Illumina HiSeq 2500. A second about 7 to 11 cycle PCR used a sample-barcoded 5' primer and a J-beta primer mix. Each TCR beta cDNA molecule received a unique molecular identifier from a template-switch 5' adaptor carrying 12 random nucleotides. At least 2.5 million CDR3-containing paired-end reads were obtained from each sample. All of the RNA was converted into first-strand cDNA using the Mint cDNA synthesis kit, with a TRBC-specific oligonucleotide serving as the primer. Following uracil-DNA glycosylase treatment, a first 18-cycle PCR with universal primers M1SS and BC2_uni_R was performed on all cDNA. In the source study's methods: Normalization of each sample was performed by random selection of 1 million high-quality reads, each carrying a distinct molecular identifier. Reads sharing molecular identifiers were discarded rather than binned into consensus sequences. MiTCR, run with a Q25 quality threshold and the strictest error-elimination algorithm, handled CDR3 identification, clonotype clustering and error correction. A nonparametric unseen species model with Euler transformation was used to estimate a lower bound on total TCR beta diversity. TCRdb itself trimmed the public reads at Q25 with fastp, ran MiXCR and retained productive beta chains. Rows merge per CDR3 protein into single entries with the most common DNA and genes. TCRdb assigned the V and J calls; the authors' analysis was not used. The sample table records approximately 810,000 distinct CDR3 sequences; 29% of these occur just once. In total, the top ten clones hold 17% of the sample.

The investigation overall reported the following: Because the CMV infection status of the donors was unknown, age-related changes in expanded clonotypes may potentially have been confounded. Because profiling used bulk unsorted PBMCs, naive and antigen-experienced compartments could not be compared conclusively. Observed TCR beta diversity per million T cells fell roughly linearly with age, and a significant reduction was already apparent by age around 44. Estimates of total diversity based on one million sequenced T cells were considered lower bounds and underestimates. Compared with the aged group, more naive CD4+ T cells, fewer expanded clones and increased TCR diversity were shown by the long-lived group, suggesting age selection. Observed TCR beta diversity correlated strongly with the percentage of naive T cells measured by flow cytometry.

Reading from cysteine to phenylalanine, the CDR3 counts 15 amino acids. Only the CDR3 portion is preserved as DNA: 45 bases, with reading frame beginning at the first base. Reading the germline V gene gives CDR1 SGHRS and CDR2 YFSETQ. V and J are trimmed by 3 bases and 10 bases, and the gene matches miss 11 bases of the junction. The sequence was obtained from a woman aged 80 or over in good health. Recombination joined TRBV5-1 with TRBJ2-1, with 9 bases matching TRBD1. Sequencing was carried out using blood. The sequence in DNA is TGCGCCAGCAGCTACCGTGGGCGGACAGGGGACGAGCAGTTCTTC. Its protein reads: CASSYRGRTGDEQFF.